This paragraph reports one T cell receptor beta chain. The antigen is undetermined. This sample was included in a study of cytomegalovirus exposure and HLA in healthy donors. The germline V gene has CDR1 SGHRS and CDR2 YFSETQ. The length of the CDR3 is 15 residues. J lost 7 bases, V lost 6 bases, and 9 bases had no gene match. Study-level results: A later analysis found common viral pathogens apparently linked to several of the most significant clusters.

Researchers ran the PCR with 60 Vbeta and 13 Jbeta primers. Clones were sequenced by immunoSEQ multiplex PCR, and TCRdb holds only the in-frame ones, with some missing. This listing includes fewer than 85,000 clones. The sample taken for sequencing was PBMCs. The clonotype comes from a woman in her forties in good health and CMV-seropositive. J is TRBJ1-4 and V is TRBV5-1; 10 nucleotides line up with TRBD1. The CDR3 sequence: CASTDRGGVAEKLFF. The CDR3 nucleotides read TGCGCCAGCACGGACAGGGGGGGGGTTGCTGAAAAACTGTTTTTT. The whole variable domain, filled in from reference TRBV5-1 and TRBJ1-4, reads KAGVTQTPRYLIKTRGQQVTLSCSPISGHRSVSWYQQTPGQGLQFLFEYFSETQRNKGNFPGRFSGRQFSNSRSEMNVSTLELGDSALYLCASTDRGGVAEKLFFGSGTQLSVL.